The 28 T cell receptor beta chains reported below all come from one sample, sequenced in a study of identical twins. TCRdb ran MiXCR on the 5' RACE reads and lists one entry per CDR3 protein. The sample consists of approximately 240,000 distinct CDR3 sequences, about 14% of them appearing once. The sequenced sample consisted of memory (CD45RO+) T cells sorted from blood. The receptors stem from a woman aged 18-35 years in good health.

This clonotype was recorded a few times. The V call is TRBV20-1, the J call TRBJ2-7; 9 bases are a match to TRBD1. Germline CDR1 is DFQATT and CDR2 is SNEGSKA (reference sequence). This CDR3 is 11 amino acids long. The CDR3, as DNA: TGCGGGGGACAGGGAGACTACGAGCAGTACTTC. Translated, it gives CGGQGDYEQYF.

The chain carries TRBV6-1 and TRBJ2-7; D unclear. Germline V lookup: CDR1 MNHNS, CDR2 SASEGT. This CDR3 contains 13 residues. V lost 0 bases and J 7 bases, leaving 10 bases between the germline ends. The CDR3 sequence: CASSEAVNREQYF. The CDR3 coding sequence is TGTGCCAGCAGTGAAGCGGTGAACCGGGAGCAGTACTTC.

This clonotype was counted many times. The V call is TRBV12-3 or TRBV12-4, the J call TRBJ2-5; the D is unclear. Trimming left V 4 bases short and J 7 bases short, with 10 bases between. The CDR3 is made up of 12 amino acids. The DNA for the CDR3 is TGTGCCAGCAGTTCCGGGCGAGGGACCCAGTACTTC. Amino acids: CASSSGRGTQYF.

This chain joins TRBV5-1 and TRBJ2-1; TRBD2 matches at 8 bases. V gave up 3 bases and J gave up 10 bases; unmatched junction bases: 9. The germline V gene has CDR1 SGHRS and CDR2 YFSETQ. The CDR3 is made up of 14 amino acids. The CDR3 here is CASSSPGRAREQFF. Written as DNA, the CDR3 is TGCGCCAGCAGCTCCCCCGGGAGGGCCCGGGAGCAGTTCTTC.

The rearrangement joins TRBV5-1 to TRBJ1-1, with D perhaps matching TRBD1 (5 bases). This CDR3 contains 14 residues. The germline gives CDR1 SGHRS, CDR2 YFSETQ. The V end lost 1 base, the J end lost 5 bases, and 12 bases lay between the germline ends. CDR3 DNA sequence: TGCGCCAGCAGCTTGAACGGGGGTGGGACTGAAGCTTTCTTT. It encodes CASSLNGGGTEAFF.

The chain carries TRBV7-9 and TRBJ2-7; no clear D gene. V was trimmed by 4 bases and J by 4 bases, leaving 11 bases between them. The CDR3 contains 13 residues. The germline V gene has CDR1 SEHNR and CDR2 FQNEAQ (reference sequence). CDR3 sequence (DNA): TGTGCCAGCAGCTCTACAACGACTTACGAGCAGTACTTC. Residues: CASSSTTTYEQYF. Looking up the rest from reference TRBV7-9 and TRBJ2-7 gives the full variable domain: DTGVSQNPRHKITKRGQNVTFRCDPISEHNRLYWYRQTLGQGPEFLTYFQNEAQLEKSRLLSDRFSAERPKGSFSTLEIQRTEQGDSAMYLCASSSTTTYEQYFGPGTRLTVT.

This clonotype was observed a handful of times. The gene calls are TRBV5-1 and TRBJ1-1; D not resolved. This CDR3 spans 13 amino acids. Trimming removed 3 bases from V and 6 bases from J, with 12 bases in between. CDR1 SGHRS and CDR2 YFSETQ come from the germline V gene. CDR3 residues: CASSYPGRPEAFF. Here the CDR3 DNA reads TGCGCCAGCAGCTACCCGGGCCGTCCTGAAGCTTTCTTT.

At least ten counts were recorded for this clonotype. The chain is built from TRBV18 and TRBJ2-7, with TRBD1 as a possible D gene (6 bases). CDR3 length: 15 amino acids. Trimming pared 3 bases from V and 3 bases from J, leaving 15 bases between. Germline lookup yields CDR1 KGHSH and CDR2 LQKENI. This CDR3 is CASSPTGTPNYEQYF. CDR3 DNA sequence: TGTGCCAGCTCACCCACCGGGACACCCAACTACGAGCAGTACTTC.

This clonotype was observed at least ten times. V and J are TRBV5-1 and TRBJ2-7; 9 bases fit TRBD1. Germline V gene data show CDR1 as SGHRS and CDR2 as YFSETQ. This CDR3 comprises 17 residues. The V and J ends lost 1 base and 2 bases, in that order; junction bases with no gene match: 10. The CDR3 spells CASSLMWGQGSTYEQYF. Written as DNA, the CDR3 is TGCGCCAGCAGCTTGATGTGGGGACAGGGTAGCACCTACGAGCAGTACTTC. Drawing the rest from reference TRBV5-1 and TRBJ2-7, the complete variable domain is KAGVTQTPRYLIKTRGQQVTLSCSPISGHRSVSWYQQTPGQGLQFLFEYFSETQRNKGNFPGRFSGRQFSNSRSEMNVSTLELGDSALYLCASSLMWGQGSTYEQYFGPGTRLTVT.

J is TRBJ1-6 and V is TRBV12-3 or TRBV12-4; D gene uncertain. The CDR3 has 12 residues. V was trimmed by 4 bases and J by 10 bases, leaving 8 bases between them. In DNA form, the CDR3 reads TGTGCCAGCAGTTCAAACAGCTCACCCCTCCACTTT. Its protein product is CASSSNSSPLHF.

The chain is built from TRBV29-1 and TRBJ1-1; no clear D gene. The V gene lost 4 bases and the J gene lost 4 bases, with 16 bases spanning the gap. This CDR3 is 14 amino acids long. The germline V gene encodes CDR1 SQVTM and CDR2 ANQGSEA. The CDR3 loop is CSVVPSQTTTEAFF. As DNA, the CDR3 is TGCAGCGTTGTCCCGAGTCAGACCACCACTGAAGCTTTCTTT.

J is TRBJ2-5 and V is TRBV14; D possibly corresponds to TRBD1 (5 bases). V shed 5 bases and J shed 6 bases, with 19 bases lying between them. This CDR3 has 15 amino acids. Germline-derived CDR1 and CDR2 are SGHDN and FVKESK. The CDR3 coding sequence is TGTGCCAGCAGCTTAGGGGCATCTTATGCCCAGACCCAGTACTTC. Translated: CASSLGASYAQTQYF. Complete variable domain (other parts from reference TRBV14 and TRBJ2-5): EAGVTQFPSHSVIEKGQTVTLRCDPISGHDNLYWYRRVMGKEIKFLLHFVKESKQDESGMPNNRFLAERTGGTYSTLKVQPAELEDSGVYFCASSLGASYAQTQYFGPGTRLLVL.

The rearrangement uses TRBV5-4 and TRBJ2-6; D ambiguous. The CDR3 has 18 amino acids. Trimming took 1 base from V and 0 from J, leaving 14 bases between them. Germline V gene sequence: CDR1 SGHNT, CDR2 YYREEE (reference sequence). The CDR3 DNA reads TGTGCCAGCAGCTTGAACGACGTCCCTAACTCTGGGGCCAACGTCCTGACTTTC. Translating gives CASSLNDVPNSGANVLTF.

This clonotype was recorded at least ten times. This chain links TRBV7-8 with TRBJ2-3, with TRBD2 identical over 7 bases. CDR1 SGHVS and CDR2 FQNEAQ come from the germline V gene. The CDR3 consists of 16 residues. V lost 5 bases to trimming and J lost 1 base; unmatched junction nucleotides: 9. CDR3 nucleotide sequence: TGTGCCAGCAGCCCCTTTTTGGGGGGGGGCACAGATACGCAGTATTTT. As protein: CASSPFLGGGTDTQYF.

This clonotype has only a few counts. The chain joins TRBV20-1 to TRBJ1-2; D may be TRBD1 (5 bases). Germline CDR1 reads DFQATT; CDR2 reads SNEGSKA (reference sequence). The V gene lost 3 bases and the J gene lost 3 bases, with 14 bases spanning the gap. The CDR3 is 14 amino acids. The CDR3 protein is CSARGGGADYGYTF. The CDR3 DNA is TGCAGTGCTAGGGGGGGAGGGGCGGACTATGGCTACACCTTC.

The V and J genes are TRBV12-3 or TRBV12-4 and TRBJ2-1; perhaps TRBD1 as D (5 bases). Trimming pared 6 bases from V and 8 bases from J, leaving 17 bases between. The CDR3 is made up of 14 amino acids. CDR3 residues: CASSVRDQGHEQFF. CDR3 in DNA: TGTGCCAGCAGCGTAAGGGATCAGGGCCATGAGCAGTTCTTC.

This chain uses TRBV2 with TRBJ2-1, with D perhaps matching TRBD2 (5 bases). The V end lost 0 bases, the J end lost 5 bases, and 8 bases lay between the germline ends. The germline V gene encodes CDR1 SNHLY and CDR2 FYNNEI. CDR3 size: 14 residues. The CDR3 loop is CASSEARGNNEQFF. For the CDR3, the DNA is TGTGCCAGCAGTGAAGCGCGAGGGAACAATGAGCAGTTCTTC.

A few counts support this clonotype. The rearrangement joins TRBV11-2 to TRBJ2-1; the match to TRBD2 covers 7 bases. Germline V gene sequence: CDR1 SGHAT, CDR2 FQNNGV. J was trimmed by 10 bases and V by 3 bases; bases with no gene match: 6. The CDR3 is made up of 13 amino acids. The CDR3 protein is CASSLAGVPEQFF. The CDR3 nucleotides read TGTGCCAGCAGCTTGGCGGGGGTCCCAGAGCAGTTCTTC. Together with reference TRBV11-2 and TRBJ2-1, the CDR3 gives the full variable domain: EAGVAQSPRYKIIEKRQSVAFWCNPISGHATLYWYQQILGQGPKLLIQFQNNGVVDDSQLPKDRFSAERLKGVDSTLKIQPAKLEDSAVYLCASSLAGVPEQFFGPGTRLTVL.

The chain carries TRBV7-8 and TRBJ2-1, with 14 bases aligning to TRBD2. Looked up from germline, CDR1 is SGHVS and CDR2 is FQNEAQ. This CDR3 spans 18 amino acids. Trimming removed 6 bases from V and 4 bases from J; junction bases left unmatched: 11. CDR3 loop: CASSFGLAGGHSYNEQFF. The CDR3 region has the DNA TGTGCCAGCAGTTTCGGACTAGCGGGGGGCCATTCATACAATGAGCAGTTCTTC.

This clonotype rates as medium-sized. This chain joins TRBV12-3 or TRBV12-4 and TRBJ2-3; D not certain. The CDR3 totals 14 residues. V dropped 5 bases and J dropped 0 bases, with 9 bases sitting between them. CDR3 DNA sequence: TGTGCCAGCAGTCGAAGCGCGAGCACAGATACGCAGTATTTT. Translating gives CASSRSASTDTQYF.

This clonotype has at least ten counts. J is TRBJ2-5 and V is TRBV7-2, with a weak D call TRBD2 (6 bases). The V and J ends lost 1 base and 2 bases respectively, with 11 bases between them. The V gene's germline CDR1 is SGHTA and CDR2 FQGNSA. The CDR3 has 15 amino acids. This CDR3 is CASSLGGGAQETQYF. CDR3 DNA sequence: TGTGCCAGCAGCTTAGGCGGCGGGGCTCAAGAGACCCAGTACTTC. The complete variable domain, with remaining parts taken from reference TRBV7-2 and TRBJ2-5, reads GAGVSQSPSNKVTEKGKDVELRCDPISGHTALYWYRQSLGQGLEFLIYFQGNSAPDKSGLPSDRFSAERTGGSVSTLTIQRTQQEDSAVYLCASSLGGGAQETQYFGPGTRLLVL.

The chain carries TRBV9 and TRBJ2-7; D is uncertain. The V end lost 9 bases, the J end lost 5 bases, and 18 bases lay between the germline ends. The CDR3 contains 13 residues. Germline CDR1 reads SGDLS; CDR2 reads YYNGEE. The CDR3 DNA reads TGTGCCACCTCTCTGGCGCCTAACCACGAGCAGTACTTC. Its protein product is CATSLAPNHEQYF.

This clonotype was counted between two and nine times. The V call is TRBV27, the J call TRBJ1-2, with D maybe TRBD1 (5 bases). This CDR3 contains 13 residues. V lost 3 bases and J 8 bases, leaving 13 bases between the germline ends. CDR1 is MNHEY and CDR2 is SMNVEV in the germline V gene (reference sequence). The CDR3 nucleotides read TGTGCCAGCAGTTTTTGGGACCGCGAGGGCTACACCTTC. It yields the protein CASSFWDREGYTF.

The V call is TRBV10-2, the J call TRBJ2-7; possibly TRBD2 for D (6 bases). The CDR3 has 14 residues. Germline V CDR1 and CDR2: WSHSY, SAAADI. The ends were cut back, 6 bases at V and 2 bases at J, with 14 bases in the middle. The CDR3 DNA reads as TGCGCCAGCAGACGCGGCGGGGAAGCCTACGAGCAGTACTTC. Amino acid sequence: CASRRGGEAYEQYF.

The DNA for the CDR3 is TGTGCCAGCAGCCATTCATTCTTCCCGGGGAACAATGAGCAGTTCTTC. Protein sequence: CASSHSFFPGNNEQFF. V gene TRBV14 combines with J gene TRBJ2-1, with D maybe TRBD2 (5 bases). V lost 3 bases to trimming and J lost 5 bases, with 17 bases between them. The V gene's germline CDR1 is SGHDN and CDR2 FVKESK. The CDR3 is 16 amino acids. Drawing the rest from reference TRBV14 and TRBJ2-1, the complete variable domain is EAGVTQFPSHSVIEKGQTVTLRCDPISGHDNLYWYRRVMGKEIKFLLHFVKESKQDESGMPNNRFLAERTGGTYSTLKVQPAELEDSGVYFCASSHSFFPGNNEQFFGPGTRLTVL.

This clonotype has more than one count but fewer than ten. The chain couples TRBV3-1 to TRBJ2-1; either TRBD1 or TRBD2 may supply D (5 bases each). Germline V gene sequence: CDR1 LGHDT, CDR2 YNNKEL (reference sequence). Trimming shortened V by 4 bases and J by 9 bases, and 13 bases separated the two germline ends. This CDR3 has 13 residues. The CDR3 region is CASSLNQGPEQFF. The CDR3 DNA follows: TGTGCCAGCAGCCTTAATCAGGGACCTGAGCAGTTCTTC.

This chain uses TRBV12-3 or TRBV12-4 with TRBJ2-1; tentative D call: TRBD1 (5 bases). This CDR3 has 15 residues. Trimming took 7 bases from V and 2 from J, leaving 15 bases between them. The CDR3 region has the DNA TGTGCCAGCACCTCATACACAGGTACCTACAATGAGCAGTTCTTC. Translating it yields CASTSYTGTYNEQFF.

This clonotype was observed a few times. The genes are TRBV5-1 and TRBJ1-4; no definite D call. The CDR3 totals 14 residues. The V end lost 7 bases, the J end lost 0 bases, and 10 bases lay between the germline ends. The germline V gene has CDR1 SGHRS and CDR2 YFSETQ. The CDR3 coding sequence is TGCGCCAGCTCAGAGGGTGCAACTAATGAAAAACTGTTTTTT. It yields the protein CASSEGATNEKLFF.